Listed here are 18 T cell receptor beta chains from one sample, sequenced in a study of blood T cell repertoires in COVID-19 (dated by TCRdb to the early 2020s). Library method: the immunoSEQ multiplex PCR assay. The source is immuneACCESS, and TCRdb retained only in-frame sequences with V and J called. Part of the clones is not carried over; for the studies checked, unresolved V genes explain less than half of this, and the remainder is unexplained. The sample data list fewer than 350,000 clones, and 86% of these were observed just once. About 8.7% of the sample belongs to the ten largest clones. Sample: peripheral blood. The receptor set was obtained from a man between 40 and 49 years old with active or convalescent COVID-19.

The rearrangement joins TRBV7-2 to TRBJ2-1; 11 bases agree with TRBD2. Unmatched junction bases numbered 6, after V lost 5 bases and J lost 9 bases. This CDR3 contains 14 residues. CDR1 SGHTA and CDR2 FQGNSA come from the germline V gene. The CDR3 protein is CASSTWTSGLEQFF. The DNA of the CDR3 is TGTGCCAGCAGCACCTGGACTAGCGGGCTTGAGCAGTTCTTC.

The rearrangement uses TRBV7-9 and TRBJ1-5; possible D gene TRBD1, 6 bases. Germline V gives CDR1 SEHNR, CDR2 FQNEAQ (reference sequence). There are 12 residues in the CDR3. Trimming cost V 10 bases and J 3 bases, with 10 bases left between them. CDR3 bases: TGTGCCAACCAGGGGACCAATCAGCCCCAGCATTTT. This encodes CANQGTNQPQHF.

The chain carries TRBV29-1 and TRBJ2-1; TRBD1 matches at 10 bases. The CDR3 is made up of 15 amino acids. CDR1 SQVTM and CDR2 ANQGSEA come from the germline V gene. V dropped 6 bases and J dropped 5; count of bases not matched to a gene: 10. The CDR3 DNA is TGCAGCGTGTTCGAGCCGGGACAGGGGAACAATGAGCAGTTCTTC. It encodes CSVFEPGQGNNEQFF.

This chain uses TRBV14 with TRBJ1-6, with D hard to call. This CDR3 has 15 residues. With 0 bases removed from V and 4 bases from J, the gap between germline ends came to 7 bases. The V gene's germline CDR1 is SGHDN and CDR2 FVKESK. The chain's CDR3 is CASSQDFSYNSPLHF. Here the CDR3 DNA reads TGTGCCAGCAGCCAAGATTTCAGTTATAATTCACCCCTCCACTTT.

This sequence joins TRBV11-2 and TRBJ2-2, with TRBD1 identical over 9 bases. The CDR3 loop spans 17 amino acids. V shed 3 bases, J shed 6 bases, and the junction held 11 bases outside the gene matches. Per the germline V gene, CDR1 is SGHAT and CDR2 is FQNNGV. The CDR3 reads CASSLRGRDRVSGELFF. In DNA, the CDR3 is TGTGCCAGCAGCTTGCGTGGGAGGGACAGGGTTTCCGGGGAGCTGTTTTTT.

The CDR3 here is CASNRQENQPQHF. The CDR3, as DNA: TGTGCCAGCAACCGACAGGAGAATCAGCCCCAGCATTTT. The V and J genes are TRBV2 and TRBJ1-5; perhaps TRBD1 as D (6 bases). The CDR3 runs 13 residues. Trimming took off 7 bases at V and 4 bases at J, with 11 bases between the two ends. The germline V gene encodes CDR1 SNHLY and CDR2 FYNNEI.

This clone has just one count. CDR3 amino acids: CASSSPLGQAPGNTIYF. The CDR3 DNA sequence: TGTGCCAGCAGCTCCCCCCTTGGACAGGCCCCTGGAAACACCATATATTTT. The V and J genes are TRBV7-9 and TRBJ1-3; 7 nucleotides match TRBD1. This CDR3 is 17 amino acids long. Losses at the gene ends were 4 bases for V and 2 bases for J; bases not matched to a gene: 11. Germline V gene lookup returns CDR1 SEHNR and CDR2 FQNEAQ (reference sequence).

The rearrangement uses TRBV3-1 (or the pseudogene TRBV3-2) and TRBJ2-6, with D perhaps matching TRBD2 (5 bases). The V and J ends lost 0 bases and 4 bases respectively, with 13 bases between them. The CDR3 consists of 17 residues. CDR1 LGHDT and CDR2 YNNKEL come from the germline V gene (reference sequence). The CDR3 DNA follows: TGTGCCAGCAGCCAAGATGAACTAGTGCCCGGGGCCAACGTCCTGACTTTC. Protein product: CASSQDELVPGANVLTF.

The chain recombines TRBV18 with TRBJ1-2; D is possibly TRBD1 (5 bases). Trimming shortened V by 1 base and J by 7 bases, and 7 bases separated the two germline ends. In germline, CDR1 is KGHSH, CDR2 LQKENI. The CDR3 spans 12 residues. The CDR3 sequence: CASSPLQGGYTF. The CDR3 region has the DNA TGTGCCAGCTCACCACTTCAGGGTGGCTACACCTTC.

This clone has a single count. V is TRBV30 and J is TRBJ1-6; weak D call: TRBD1 (5 bases). The ends were cut back, 8 bases at V and 6 bases at J, with 14 bases in the middle. CDR3 size: 13 residues. CDR1 GTSNPN and CDR2 SVGIG come from the germline V gene (reference sequence). The CDR3 here is CAATAGFNSPLHF. The CDR3 DNA is TGTGCCGCCACAGCAGGGTTTAATTCACCCCTCCACTTT.

The chain joins TRBV12-3 or TRBV12-4 to TRBJ2-2; the D is unclear. The V end was cut by 8 bases, the J end by 7 bases, with 11 bases between. This CDR3 contains 12 residues. DNA of the CDR3: TGTGCCAGCTCCGCGCCCGGCGGGGAGCTGTTTTTT. Its protein product is CASSAPGGELFF.

The chain couples TRBV28 to TRBJ1-2; 7 nucleotides agree with TRBD1. Germline CDR1 reads MDHEN; CDR2 reads SYDVKM. V dropped 5 bases and J dropped 8; count of bases not matched to a gene: 14. CDR3 length: 15 amino acids. The CDR3 here is CASSPQGDLLRGYTF. In nucleotides, the CDR3 is TGTGCCAGCAGTCCCCAGGGGGACCTGCTAAGAGGCTACACCTTC.

The V call is TRBV18, the J call TRBJ2-7; 7 nucleotides match TRBD1. The CDR3 has 14 amino acids. V trimming: 8 bases; J trimming: 1 base; junction bases outside the gene matches: 8. Germline-derived CDR1 and CDR2 are KGHSH and LQKENI. DNA for the CDR3: TGTGCCAGCACTTGGGACAGTGCATCCTACGAGCAGTACTTC. It encodes CASTWDSASYEQYF.

V is TRBV6-5 and J is TRBJ2-7, with a tentative D call TRBD2 (5 bases). This CDR3 contains 12 residues. Trimming stripped 6 bases from V and 6 bases from J, with 12 bases between. The germline V gene has CDR1 MNHEY and CDR2 SVGAGI. The CDR3 loop is CASSPGVVEQYF. CDR3 sequence (DNA): TGTGCCAGCAGCCCCGGGGTGGTCGAGCAGTACTTC.

This sequence joins TRBV3-1 (or the pseudogene TRBV3-2) and TRBJ2-2; 10 bases map to TRBD2. J gave up 4 bases and V 0 bases, and 5 bases lay outside the gene matches. This CDR3 has 17 amino acids. CDR1 is LGHDT and CDR2 is YNNKEL in the germline V gene (reference sequence). The CDR3 DNA sequence: TGTGCCAGCAGCCAAGATCGGCTAGCGGGAGTCACCGGGGAGCTGTTTTTT. As protein: CASSQDRLAGVTGELFF.

The chain carries TRBV28 and TRBJ1-5, with D hard to call. The CDR3 length is 13 residues. The V gene's germline CDR1 is MDHEN and CDR2 SYDVKM. The V and J ends lost 6 bases and 3 bases respectively, with 9 bases between them. CDR3 sequence (DNA): TGTGCCAGCAGAGGGCGGGACAATCAGCCCCAGCATTTT. It translates to CASRGRDNQPQHF.

The chain joins TRBV2 to TRBJ2-5, with TRBD2 as a possible D gene (5 bases). In germline, CDR1 is SNHLY, CDR2 FYNNEI. V gave up 6 bases and J gave up 4 bases, with 18 bases separating them. This CDR3 has 15 residues. CDR3 in amino acids: CASSPRGTPGETQYF. DNA of the CDR3: TGTGCCAGCAGCCCCCGGGGTACCCCAGGAGAGACCCAGTACTTC.

This clone came up once. The rearrangement joins TRBV5-1 to TRBJ2-3, with a possible D match to TRBD1 (6 bases). CDR3 length equals 16 residues. The germline V gene has CDR1 SGHRS and CDR2 YFSETQ. V lost 4 bases and J lost 4, with 19 bases in between. The CDR3 bases are TGCGCCAGCAGCCTTTCCGGGGCCCCAGGGGCAGATACGCAGTATTTT. This encodes CASSLSGAPGADTQYF. Full variable domain (missing parts from reference TRBV5-1 and TRBJ2-3): KAGVTQTPRYLIKTRGQQVTLSCSPISGHRSVSWYQQTPGQGLQFLFEYFSETQRNKGNFPGRFSGRQFSNSRSEMNVSTLELGDSALYLCASSLSGAPGADTQYFGPGTRLTVL.